This passage covers 13 T cell receptor beta chains from one sample sequenced in a study of blood T cell repertoires in COVID-19. Only in-frame clones appear in the TCRdb table, and some are missing; sequencing was by immunoSEQ multiplex PCR. The table shows over 200,000 clones, with more than 85% occurring only once. The sequencing sample was made of peripheral blood. These receptors were obtained from a person aged 18 to 35 with COVID-19, enrolled during active disease.

This clone was detected a few times. The chain joins TRBV2 to TRBJ2-7, with D tentatively TRBD1 (6 bases). Germline assignment: CDR1 SNHLY and CDR2 FYNNEI. Trimming stripped 2 bases from V and 3 bases from J, with 23 bases between. The CDR3 contains 18 residues. This chain's CDR3 is CASSELTLGAHRDYEQYF. The CDR3 DNA sequence: TGTGCCAGCAGTGAACTGACTCTGGGGGCCCACCGGGACTACGAGCAGTACTTC. The full variable domain, its missing parts supplied by reference TRBV2 and TRBJ2-7, is EPEVTQTPSHQVTQMGQEVILRCVPISNHLYFYWYRQILGQKVEFLVSFYNNEISEKSEIFDDQFSVERPDGSNFTLKIRSTKLEDSAMYFCASSELTLGAHRDYEQYFGPGTRLTVT.

This chain connects TRBV5-4 to TRBJ2-3, with 10 positions matching TRBD1. Germline lookup yields CDR1 SGHNT and CDR2 YYREEE (reference sequence). This CDR3 region has 15 residues. J gave up 6 bases and V 0 bases, and 4 bases lay outside the gene matches. The CDR3 bases are TGTGCCAGCAGCTTGGAGGACAGGGGGGTGGATACGCAGTATTTT. Translating it yields CASSLEDRGVDTQYF.

This sequence joins TRBV5-6 and TRBJ2-1; 8 bases fit TRBD2. This CDR3 spans 12 amino acids. V lost 4 bases to trimming and J lost 13 bases; unmatched junction nucleotides: 7. The germline CDR1 and CDR2 sequences are SGHDT and YYEEEE. As DNA, the CDR3 is TGTGCCAGCAGCATAGGGACTAGGGATCAGTTCTTC. Residues: CASSIGTRDQFF.

The chain couples TRBV3-1 (or the pseudogene TRBV3-2) to TRBJ1-1, with TRBD1 identical over 7 bases. Germline V gene lookup returns CDR1 LGHDT and CDR2 YNNKEL (reference sequence). CDR3 length: 16 amino acids. V shed 4 bases and J 0 bases; nucleotides not matched to a gene: 8. This CDR3 is CASSPLGQFMNTEAFF. The CDR3 coding sequence is TGTGCCAGCAGCCCTTTGGGACAGTTCATGAACACTGAAGCTTTCTTT.

The table lists this clone with a few counts. The chain employs TRBV28 and TRBJ2-1, with 8 nucleotides matching TRBD2. Germline CDR1 reads MDHEN; CDR2 reads SYDVKM. The CDR3 totals 14 residues. Unmatched junction bases numbered 2, after V lost 7 bases and J lost 0 bases. The CDR3 loop reads CASTGGSSYNEQFF. The CDR3 nucleotides read TGTGCCAGCACGGGGGGGAGCTCCTACAATGAGCAGTTCTTC.

The V call is TRBV4-3, the J call TRBJ2-3, with 9 bases aligning to TRBD2. Germline CDR1 LGHNA, CDR2 YSLEER. J was trimmed by 2 bases and V by 3 bases; bases with no gene match: 9. This CDR3 has 17 amino acids. The CDR3 DNA reads TGCGCCAGCAGCCAGAGCTCAGCGGGAGGCCACACAGATACGCAGTATTTT. It encodes CASSQSSAGGHTDTQYF.

V and J are TRBV21-1 and TRBJ2-4; the DNA was not compared with TRBD2, the D call given in the table. TRBV21-1 represents a pseudogene. The CDR3 totals 14 residues. CDR3 coding DNA: TGTGCCAGCAGCAAAGTCCTAGCCAAAAACATTCAGTACTTC. Translating it yields CASSKVLAKNIQYF.

V is TRBV27 and J is TRBJ2-7; 8 nucleotides line up with TRBD2. The trim removed 3 bases at V and 4 bases at J, leaving 17 bases unmatched. Germline assignment: CDR1 MNHEY and CDR2 SMNVEV (reference sequence). The CDR3 covers 18 residues. In nucleotides, the CDR3 is TGTGCCAGCAGTTTGGAAGGGGGAATAGCGGGATATGGGTACGAGCAGTACTTC. This gives the protein CASSLEGGIAGYGYEQYF.

The rearrangement joins TRBV11-2 to TRBJ1-2, with 10 bases aligning to TRBD1. The CDR3 has 16 amino acids. J gave up 4 bases and V 4 bases, and 9 bases lay outside the gene matches. CDR1 is SGHAT and CDR2 is FQNNGV in the germline V gene. CDR3: CASSSLLRDRGYGYTF. The CDR3 nucleotides are TGTGCCAGCAGCTCTCTTCTCCGGGACAGGGGCTATGGCTACACCTTC. The variable domain in full, completed from reference TRBV11-2 and TRBJ1-2, reads EAGVAQSPRYKIIEKRQSVAFWCNPISGHATLYWYQQILGQGPKLLIQFQNNGVVDDSQLPKDRFSAERLKGVDSTLKIQPAKLEDSAVYLCASSSLLRDRGYGYTFGSGTRLTVV.

V gene TRBV7-2 combines with J gene TRBJ2-3; 12 bases map to TRBD2. After removal of 5 bases from V and 10 bases from J, the junction contained 10 bases not matched to a gene. This CDR3 has 15 residues. Germline assignment: CDR1 SGHTA and CDR2 FQGNSA. The CDR3 bases are TGTGCCAGCAGCCCGAGACTAGCGGGAGACCAGGCGCAGTATTTT. Translating it yields CASSPRLAGDQAQYF.

This chain connects TRBV14 to TRBJ2-5; perhaps TRBD1 as D (6 bases). Germline V gives CDR1 SGHDN, CDR2 FVKESK. This CDR3 spans 15 amino acids. V was cut by 3 bases and J by 1 base, with 12 bases left in between. CDR3 bases: TGTGCCAGCAGCCAGCAGACAGGACCCCAAGAGACCCAGTACTTC. The encoded protein is CASSQQTGPQETQYF.

The rearrangement joins TRBV5-8 to TRBJ2-1; tentatively, D is TRBD2 (6 bases). Trimming left V 2 bases short and J 7 bases short, with 16 bases between. Germline V CDR1 and CDR2: SGHTS, YDEGEE. The CDR3 consists of 15 residues. Here the CDR3 DNA reads TGTGCCAGCAGCTTAAGGGTTGCAGGGAGGAATGAGCAGTTCTTC. Translated: CASSLRVAGRNEQFF. Drawing the rest from reference TRBV5-8 and TRBJ2-1, the complete variable domain is EAGVTQSPTHLIKTRGQQATLRCSPISGHTSVYWYQQALGLGLQFLLWYDEGEERNRGNFPPRFSGRQFPNYSSELNVNALELEDSALYLCASSLRVAGRNEQFFGPGTRLTVL.

V and J are TRBV5-1 and TRBJ1-5; D not certain. Per germline, CDR1 SGHRS and CDR2 YFSETQ. Trimming took 0 bases from V and 6 from J, leaving 7 bases between them. The CDR3 sequence is 13 residues long. The CDR3 spells CASSLGAGQPQHF. The CDR3 DNA is TGCGCCAGCAGCTTGGGGGCGGGTCAGCCCCAGCATTTT. The entire variable domain, with the rest obtained from reference TRBV5-1 and TRBJ1-5, is as follows: KAGVTQTPRYLIKTRGQQVTLSCSPISGHRSVSWYQQTPGQGLQFLFEYFSETQRNKGNFPGRFSGRQFSNSRSEMNVSTLELGDSALYLCASSLGAGQPQHFGDGTRLSIL.